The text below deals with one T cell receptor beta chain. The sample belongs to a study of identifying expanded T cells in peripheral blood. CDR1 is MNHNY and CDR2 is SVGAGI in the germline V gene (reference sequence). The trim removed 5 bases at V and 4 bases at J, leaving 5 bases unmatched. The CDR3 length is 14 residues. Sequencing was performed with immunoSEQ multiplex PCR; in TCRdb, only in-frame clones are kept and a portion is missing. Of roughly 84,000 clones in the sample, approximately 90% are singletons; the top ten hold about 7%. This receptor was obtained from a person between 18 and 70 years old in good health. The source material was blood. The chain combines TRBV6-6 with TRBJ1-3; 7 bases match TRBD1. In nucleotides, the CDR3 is TGTGCCAGCAGTAGTTCAGGGGGAGGAAACACCATATATTTT. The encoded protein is CASSSSGGGNTIYF.